Listed below are T cell receptor beta chains from one sample, sequenced in a study of vaccination effects on CD4 cells after COVID-19. This table comes from immunoSEQ multiplex PCR, and its TCRdb copy is limited to in-frame clones, with some not included. The sample has 20,000 to 25,000 clones, approximately 73% seen once. For these TCRs, the target antigens are not known. The material was CD4+ T cells from PBMCs cultured with a peptide pool, obtained before COVID-19 vaccination. The receptors here all came from a human donor who had a prior SARS-CoV-2 infection. Each CDR3 is given with its conserved first and last residue. Each record gives: clone size, V gene, J gene, D gene, CDR3 protein, CDR3 DNA. The D gene is left open where the match is weak. The size field is filled for only some rows; it gives once, few, many or a size class.

size: once
V: TRBV6-1
J: TRBJ1-5
D: NA
CDR3: CASSEGSIDNQPQHF
DNA: TGTGCCAGCAGTGAAGGGTCGATAGATAATCAGCCCCAGCATTTT

size: few
V: TRBV14
J: TRBJ2-7
D: NA
CDR3: CASSHWRSSYEQYF
DNA: TGTGCCAGCAGCCATTGGCGCAGTTCCTACGAGCAGTACTTC

size: NA
V: TRBV18
J: TRBJ2-6
D: NA
CDR3: CASSPRVDYSGTNVLTF
DNA: TGTGCCAGCTCACCTCGCGTGGACTACTCTGGGACCAACGTCCTGACTTTC

size: once
V: TRBV6-2/TRBV6-3
J: TRBJ2-3
D: NA
CDR3: CASSRLTGGTDTQYF
DNA: TGTGCCAGCAGTAGGTTAACCGGGGGCACAGATACGCAGTATTTT

size: few
V: TRBV15
J: TRBJ2-7
D: NA
CDR3: CATSRDVRDTNYEQYF
DNA: TGTGCCACCAGCAGAGACGTGCGGGACACAAACTACGAGCAGTACTTC

size: few
V: TRBV4-1
J: TRBJ1-6
D: NA
CDR3: CASSQLPQEWNNSPLHF
DNA: TGCGCCAGCAGCCAACTACCACAGGAGTGGAATAATTCACCCCTCCACTTT

size: NA
V: TRBV7-8
J: TRBJ2-7
D: NA
CDR3: CASSFLGGAEEQYF
DNA: TGTGCCAGCAGCTTCCTGGGGGGAGCGGAGGAGCAGTACTTC

size: NA
V: TRBV4-2
J: TRBJ2-3
D: NA
CDR3: CASSPERRIDTQYF
DNA: TGTGCCAGCAGCCCAGAAAGAAGAATAGATACGCAGTATTTT

size: NA
V: TRBV2
J: TRBJ2-5
D: NA
CDR3: CASDYQETQYF
DNA: TGTGCCAGCGACTACCAAGAGACCCAGTACTTC

size: NA
V: TRBV6-5
J: TRBJ2-5
D: NA
CDR3: CASSLFGGETQYF
DNA: TGTGCCAGCAGTCTCTTCGGTGGGGAGACCCAGTACTTC

size: NA
V: TRBV2
J: TRBJ2-5
D: TRBD2
CDR3: CASGGDRETQYF
DNA: TGTGCCAGCGGGGGGGACCGAGAGACCCAGTACTTC

size: NA
V: TRBV30
J: TRBJ2-3
D: TRBD2
CDR3: CAWRWGGDTQYF
DNA: TGTGCCTGGAGATGGGGGGGAGATACGCAGTATTTT

size: NA
V: TRBV10-3
J: TRBJ1-5
D: NA
CDR3: CAIGSDSNQPQHF
DNA: TGTGCCATCGGCTCGGATAGCAATCAGCCCCAGCATTTT

size: once
V: TRBV19
J: TRBJ2-5
D: NA
CDR3: CASSIDGGGGETQYF
DNA: TGTGCCAGTAGTATAGATGGGGGAGGAGGAGAGACCCAGTACTTC

size: NA
V: TRBV5-1
J: TRBJ2-3
D: NA
CDR3: CASSLDPGITQYF
DNA: TGCGCCAGCAGCTTGGACCCGGGGATTACGCAGTATTTT

size: NA
V: TRBV20-1
J: TRBJ2-7
D: NA
CDR3: CSSASTYEQYF
DNA: TGCAGCTCCGCTAGCACCTACGAGCAGTACTTC